This T cell receptor (beta chain) was identified during a study of CD8+CD57+ T cells in acquired aplastic anemia. Study context: An average of roughly 3 ug of DNA was obtained from sorted CD4+ and CD8+ cells.

CD8+CD57+ cell expansion, shown by flow cytometry, had occurred in the patients selected for sequencing. Severe acquired aplastic anemia was diagnosed in all patients. There are many counts of this clonotype. Its antigen is as yet unknown. Genomic DNA was employed as the template in profiling TCR beta VDJ and CDR3. TCRdb reprocessed the reads via MiXCR and lists one record per CDR3 protein. Altogether roughly 80,000 distinct CDR3 sequences are present, roughly 72% being singletons, with the ten largest covering about four fifths. Germline values: CDR1 SGHRS, CDR2 YFSETQ. Deletions cut 3 bases from V and 8 bases from J, with 24 bases between. This CDR3 region has 18 residues. General study results and limits: Patients versus controls showed no significant CD8+ Simpson's diversity difference.

J is TRBJ1-6 and V is TRBV5-1; no definite D call. This TCR came from a human donor with aplastic anemia. Sequencing was done on a sample of sorted CD4+, CD8+, or CD8+CD57+ T cells (not recorded which) from PBMCs. CDR3 DNA: TGCGCCAGCAGCTCCATTCGACCGCAGGTTGGTTCTGATTCACCCCTCCACTTT. Its translation: CASSSIRPQVGSDSPLHF.